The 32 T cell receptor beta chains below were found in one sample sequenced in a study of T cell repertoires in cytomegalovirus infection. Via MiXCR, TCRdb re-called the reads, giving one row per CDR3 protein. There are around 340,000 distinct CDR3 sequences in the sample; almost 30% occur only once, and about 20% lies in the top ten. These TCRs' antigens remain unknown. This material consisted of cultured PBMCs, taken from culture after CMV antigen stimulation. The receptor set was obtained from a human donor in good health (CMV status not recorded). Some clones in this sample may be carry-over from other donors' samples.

CDR3 in amino acids: CASGYTRDRGQNEQFF. The CDR3 DNA sequence: TGTGCTAGTGGTTATACCCGGGACAGGGGGCAAAATGAGCAGTTCTTC. The rearrangement uses TRBV12-5 and TRBJ2-1; 12 positions agree with TRBD1. The CDR3 sequence is 16 residues long. Trimming took 4 bases from V and 7 from J; bases not matched to a gene: 8. Germline-derived CDR1 and CDR2 are LGHNT and FRNRAP.

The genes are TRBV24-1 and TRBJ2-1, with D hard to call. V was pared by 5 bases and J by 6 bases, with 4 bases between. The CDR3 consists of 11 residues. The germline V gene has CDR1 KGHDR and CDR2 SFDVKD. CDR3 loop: CATSGINEQFF. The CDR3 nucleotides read TGTGCCACCAGTGGCATCAATGAGCAGTTCTTC.

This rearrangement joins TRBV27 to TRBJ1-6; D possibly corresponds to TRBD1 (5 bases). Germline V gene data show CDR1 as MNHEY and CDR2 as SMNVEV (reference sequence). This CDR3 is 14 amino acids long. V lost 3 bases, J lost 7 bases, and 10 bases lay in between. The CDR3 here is CASSLWQGNSPLHF. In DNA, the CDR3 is TGTGCCAGCAGTTTGTGGCAGGGCAATTCACCCCTCCACTTT.

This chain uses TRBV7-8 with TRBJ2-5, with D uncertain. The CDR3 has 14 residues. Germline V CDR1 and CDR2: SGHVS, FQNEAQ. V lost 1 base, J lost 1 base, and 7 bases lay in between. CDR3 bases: TGTGCCAGCAGCTTAGATGCGATCCAAGAGACCCAGTACTTC. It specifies CASSLDAIQETQYF.

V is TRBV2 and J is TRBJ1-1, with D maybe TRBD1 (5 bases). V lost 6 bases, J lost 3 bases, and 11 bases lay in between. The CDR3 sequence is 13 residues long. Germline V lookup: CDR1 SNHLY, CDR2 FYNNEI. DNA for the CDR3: TGTGCCAGCAGGGGTCTGGGGGACACTGAAGCTTTCTTT. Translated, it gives CASRGLGDTEAFF.

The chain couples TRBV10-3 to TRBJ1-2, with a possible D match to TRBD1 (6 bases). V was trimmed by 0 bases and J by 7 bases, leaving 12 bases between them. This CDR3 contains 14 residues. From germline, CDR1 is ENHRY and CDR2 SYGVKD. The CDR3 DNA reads TGTGCCATCAGTGAGTCGAACCAGGGGTCTGGCTACACCTTC. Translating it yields CAISESNQGSGYTF.

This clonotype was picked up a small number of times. CDR3 nucleotides: TGTGCCAGCAGACGACAGCTAATGGGCACTGAAGCTTTCTTT. This encodes CASRRQLMGTEAFF. The chain combines TRBV7-2 with TRBJ1-1, with D maybe TRBD1 (5 bases). Germline values: CDR1 SGHTA, CDR2 FQGNSA. This CDR3 has 14 residues. Trimming took off 6 bases at V and 4 bases at J, with 15 bases between the two ends.

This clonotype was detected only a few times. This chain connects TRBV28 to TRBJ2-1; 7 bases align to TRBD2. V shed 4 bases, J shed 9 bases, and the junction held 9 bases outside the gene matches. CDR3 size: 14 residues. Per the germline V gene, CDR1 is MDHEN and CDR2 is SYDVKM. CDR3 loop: CASSWIRGESEQFF. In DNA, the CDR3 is TGTGCCAGCAGTTGGATCCGGGGGGAGAGTGAGCAGTTCTTC.

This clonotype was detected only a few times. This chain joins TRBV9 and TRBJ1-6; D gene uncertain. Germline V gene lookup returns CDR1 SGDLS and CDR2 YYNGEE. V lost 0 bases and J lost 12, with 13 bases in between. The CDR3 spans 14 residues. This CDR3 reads CASSVGDDWEPLHF. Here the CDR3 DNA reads TGTGCCAGCAGCGTAGGTGACGATTGGGAACCCCTCCACTTT.

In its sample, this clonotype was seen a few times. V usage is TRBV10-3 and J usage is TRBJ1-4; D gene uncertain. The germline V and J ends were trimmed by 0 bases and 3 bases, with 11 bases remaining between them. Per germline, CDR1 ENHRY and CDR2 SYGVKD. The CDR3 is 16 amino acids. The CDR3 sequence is CAISESVETANEKLFF. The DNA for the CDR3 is TGTGCCATCAGTGAGTCGGTGGAAACGGCTAATGAAAAACTGTTTTTT.

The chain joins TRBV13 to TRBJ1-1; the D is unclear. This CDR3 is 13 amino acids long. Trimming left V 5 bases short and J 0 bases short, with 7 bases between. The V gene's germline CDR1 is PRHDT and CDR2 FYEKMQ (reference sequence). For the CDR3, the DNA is TGTGCCAGCAGCGCCTGGATGAACACTGAAGCTTTCTTT. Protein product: CASSAWMNTEAFF.

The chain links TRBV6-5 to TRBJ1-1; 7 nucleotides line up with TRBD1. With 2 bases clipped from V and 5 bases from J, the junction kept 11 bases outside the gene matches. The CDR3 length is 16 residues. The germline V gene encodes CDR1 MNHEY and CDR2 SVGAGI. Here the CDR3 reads CASSYLKTRGRTEAFF. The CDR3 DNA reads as TGTGCCAGCAGTTACCTTAAGACTAGGGGGCGGACTGAAGCTTTCTTT.

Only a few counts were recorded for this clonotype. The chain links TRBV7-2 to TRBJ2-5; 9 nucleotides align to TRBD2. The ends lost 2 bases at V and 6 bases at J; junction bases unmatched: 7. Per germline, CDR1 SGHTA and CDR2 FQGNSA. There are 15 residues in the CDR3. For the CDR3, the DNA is TGTGCCAGCAGCTTAATGGGACTAGCCAGCCAGACCCAGTACTTC. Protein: CASSLMGLASQTQYF.

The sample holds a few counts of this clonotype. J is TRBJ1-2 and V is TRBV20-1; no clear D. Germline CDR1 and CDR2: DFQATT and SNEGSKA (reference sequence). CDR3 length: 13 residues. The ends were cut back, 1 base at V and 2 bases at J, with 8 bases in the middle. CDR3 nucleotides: TGCAGTGCTAGAGGGAGCTTGAACTATGGCTACACCTTC. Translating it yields CSARGSLNYGYTF.

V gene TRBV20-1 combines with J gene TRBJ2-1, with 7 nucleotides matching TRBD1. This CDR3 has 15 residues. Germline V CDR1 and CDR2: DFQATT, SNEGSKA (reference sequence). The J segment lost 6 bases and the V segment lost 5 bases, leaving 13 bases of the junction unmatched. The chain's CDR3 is CSASRGQDTLNEQFF. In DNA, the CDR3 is TGCAGTGCTTCGAGAGGACAGGATACCCTCAATGAGCAGTTCTTC.

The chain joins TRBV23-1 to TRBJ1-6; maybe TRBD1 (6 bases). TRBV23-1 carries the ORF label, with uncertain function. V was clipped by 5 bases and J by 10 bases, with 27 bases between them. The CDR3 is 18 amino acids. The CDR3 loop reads CASSEKKVGTTKGSPLHF. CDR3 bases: TGCGCCAGCAGTGAAAAAAAAGTGGGGACAACGAAGGGATCACCCCTCCACTTT.

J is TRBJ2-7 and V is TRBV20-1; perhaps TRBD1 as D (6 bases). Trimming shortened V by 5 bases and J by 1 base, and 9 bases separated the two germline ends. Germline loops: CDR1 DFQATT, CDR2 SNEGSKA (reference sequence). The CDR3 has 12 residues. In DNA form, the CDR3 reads TGCAGTGCTGGACAGAATTCCTACGAGCAGTACTTC. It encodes CSAGQNSYEQYF.

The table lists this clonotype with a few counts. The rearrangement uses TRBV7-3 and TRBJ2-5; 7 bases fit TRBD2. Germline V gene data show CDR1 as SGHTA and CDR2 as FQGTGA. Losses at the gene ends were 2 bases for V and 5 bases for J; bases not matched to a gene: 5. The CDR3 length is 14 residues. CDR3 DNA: TGTGCCAGCAGCTTATCAGGCGGGAGCGAGACCCAGTACTTC. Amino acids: CASSLSGGSETQYF. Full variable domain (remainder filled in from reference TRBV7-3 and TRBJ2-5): GAGVSQTPSNKVTEKGKYVELRCDPISGHTALYWYRQSLGQGPEFLIYFQGTGAADDSGLPNDRFFAVRPEGSVSTLKIQRTERGDSAVYLCASSLSGGSETQYFGPGTRLLVL.

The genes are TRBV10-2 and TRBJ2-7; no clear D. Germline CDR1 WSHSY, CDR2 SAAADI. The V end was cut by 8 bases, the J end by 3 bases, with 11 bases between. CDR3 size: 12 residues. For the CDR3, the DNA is TGCGCCAGCTTTGACGGAAGCTACGAGCAGTACTTC. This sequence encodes CASFDGSYEQYF.

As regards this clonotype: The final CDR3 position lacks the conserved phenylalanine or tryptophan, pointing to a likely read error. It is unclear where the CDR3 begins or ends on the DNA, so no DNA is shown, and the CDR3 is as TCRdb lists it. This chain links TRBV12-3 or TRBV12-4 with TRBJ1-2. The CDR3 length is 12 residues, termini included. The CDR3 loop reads CASSLGTGEGSI.

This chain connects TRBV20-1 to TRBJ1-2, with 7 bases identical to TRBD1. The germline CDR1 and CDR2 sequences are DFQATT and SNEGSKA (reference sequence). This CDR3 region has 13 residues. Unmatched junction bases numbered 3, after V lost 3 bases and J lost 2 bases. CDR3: CSARQGQNYGYTF. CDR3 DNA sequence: TGCAGTGCTAGGCAGGGACAGAACTATGGCTACACCTTC.

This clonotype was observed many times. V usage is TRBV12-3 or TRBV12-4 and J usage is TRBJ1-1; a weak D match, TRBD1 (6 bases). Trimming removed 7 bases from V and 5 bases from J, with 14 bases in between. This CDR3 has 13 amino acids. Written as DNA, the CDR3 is TGTGCCAGCATCGGACAGTCAGGTACTGAAGCTTTCTTT. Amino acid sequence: CASIGQSGTEAFF.

CDR3 nucleotide sequence: TGCAGTGAAGTTTGCGGGAGACCCTACGAGCAGTACTTC. This translates into CSEVCGRPYEQYF. V usage is TRBV20-1 and J usage is TRBJ2-7; TRBD2 matches 7 bases. Germline values: CDR1 DFQATT, CDR2 SNEGSKA (reference sequence). The J segment lost 2 bases and the V segment lost 7 bases, leaving 8 bases of the junction unmatched. CDR3 length: 13 amino acids.

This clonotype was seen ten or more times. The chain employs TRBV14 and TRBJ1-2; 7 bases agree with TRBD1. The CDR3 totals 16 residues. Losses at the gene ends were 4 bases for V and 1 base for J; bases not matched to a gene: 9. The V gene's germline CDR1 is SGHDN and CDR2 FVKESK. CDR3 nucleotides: TGTGCCAGCAGCCCCGGACAGGCGACCTTTAACTATGGCTACACCTTC. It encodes CASSPGQATFNYGYTF.

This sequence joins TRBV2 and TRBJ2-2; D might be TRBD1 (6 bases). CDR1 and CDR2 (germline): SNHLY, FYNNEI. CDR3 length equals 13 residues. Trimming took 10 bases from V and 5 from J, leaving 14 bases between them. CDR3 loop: CANGGDRTGELFF. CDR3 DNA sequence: TGTGCCAATGGGGGCGATAGAACCGGGGAGCTGTTTTTT.

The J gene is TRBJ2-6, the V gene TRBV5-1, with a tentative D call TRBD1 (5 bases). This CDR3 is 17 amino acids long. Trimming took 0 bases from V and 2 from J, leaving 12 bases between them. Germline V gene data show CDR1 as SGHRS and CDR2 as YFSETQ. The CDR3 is CASSLAPQGTGANVLTF. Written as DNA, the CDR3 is TGCGCCAGCAGCTTGGCCCCCCAGGGAACTGGGGCCAACGTCCTGACTTTC.

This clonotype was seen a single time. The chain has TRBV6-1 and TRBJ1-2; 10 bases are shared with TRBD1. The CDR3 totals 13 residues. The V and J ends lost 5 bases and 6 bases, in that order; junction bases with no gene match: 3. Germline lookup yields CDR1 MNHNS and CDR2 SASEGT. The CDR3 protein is CASSFGTGDGYTF. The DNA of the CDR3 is TGTGCCAGCAGTTTCGGGACAGGGGATGGCTACACCTTC.

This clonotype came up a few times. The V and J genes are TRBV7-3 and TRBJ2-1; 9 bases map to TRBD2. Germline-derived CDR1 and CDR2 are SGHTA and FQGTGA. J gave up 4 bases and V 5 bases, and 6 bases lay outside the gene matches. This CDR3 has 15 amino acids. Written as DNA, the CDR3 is TGTGCCAGCAGCACGATAGCGGGAGAATACAATGAGCAGTTCTTC. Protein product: CASSTIAGEYNEQFF. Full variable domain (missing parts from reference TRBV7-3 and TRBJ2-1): GAGVSQTPSNKVTEKGKYVELRCDPISGHTALYWYRQSLGQGPEFLIYFQGTGAADDSGLPNDRFFAVRPEGSVSTLKIQRTERGDSAVYLCASSTIAGEYNEQFFGPGTRLTVL.

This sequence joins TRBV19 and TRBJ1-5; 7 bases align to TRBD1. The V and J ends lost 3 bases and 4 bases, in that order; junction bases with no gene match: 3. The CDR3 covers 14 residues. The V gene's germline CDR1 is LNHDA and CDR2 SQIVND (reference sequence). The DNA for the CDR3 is TGTGCCAGTAGTATTCGCAGGGGGAATCAGCCCCAGCATTTT. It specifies CASSIRRGNQPQHF.

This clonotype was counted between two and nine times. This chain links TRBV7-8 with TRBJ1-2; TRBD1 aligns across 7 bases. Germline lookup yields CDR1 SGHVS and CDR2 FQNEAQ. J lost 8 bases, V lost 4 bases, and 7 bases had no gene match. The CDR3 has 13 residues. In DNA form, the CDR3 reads TGTGCCAGCAGCTACAACAGGGGTAGCGGCTACACCTTC. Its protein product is CASSYNRGSGYTF. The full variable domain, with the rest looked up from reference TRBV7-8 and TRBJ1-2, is GAGVSQSPRYKVAKRGQDVALRCDPISGHVSLFWYQQALGQGPEFLTYFQNEAQLDKSGLPSDRFFAERPEGSVSTLKIQRTQQEDSAVYLCASSYNRGSGYTFGSGTRLTVV.

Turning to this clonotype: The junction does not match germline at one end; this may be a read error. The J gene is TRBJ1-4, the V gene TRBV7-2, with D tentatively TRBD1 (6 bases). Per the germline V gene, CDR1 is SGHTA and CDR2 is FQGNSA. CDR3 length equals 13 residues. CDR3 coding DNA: TGTGCCATCAGCTTACCGGGGGCGACGGAACTGTTTTTT. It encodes CAISLPGATELFF.

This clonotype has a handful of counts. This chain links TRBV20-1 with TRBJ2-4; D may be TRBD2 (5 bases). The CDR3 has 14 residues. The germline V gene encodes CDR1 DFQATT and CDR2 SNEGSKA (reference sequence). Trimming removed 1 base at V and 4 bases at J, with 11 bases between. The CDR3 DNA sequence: TGCAGTGCTAGAGGTTGGGAGTTAAAAAACATTCAGTACTTC. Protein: CSARGWELKNIQYF.